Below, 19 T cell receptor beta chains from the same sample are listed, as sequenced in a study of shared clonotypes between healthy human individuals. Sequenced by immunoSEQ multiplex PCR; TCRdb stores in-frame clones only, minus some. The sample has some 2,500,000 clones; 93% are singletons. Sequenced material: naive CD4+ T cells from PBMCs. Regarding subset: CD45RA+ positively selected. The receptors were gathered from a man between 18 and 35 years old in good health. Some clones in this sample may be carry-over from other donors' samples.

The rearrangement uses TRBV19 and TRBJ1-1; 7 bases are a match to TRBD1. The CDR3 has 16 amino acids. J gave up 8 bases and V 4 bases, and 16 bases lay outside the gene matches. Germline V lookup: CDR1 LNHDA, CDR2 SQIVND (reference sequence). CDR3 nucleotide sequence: TGTGCCAGTAGTAATCGACAGGGTTCGGGCACTGGGGAAGCTTTCTTT. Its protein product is CASSNRQGSGTGEAFF.

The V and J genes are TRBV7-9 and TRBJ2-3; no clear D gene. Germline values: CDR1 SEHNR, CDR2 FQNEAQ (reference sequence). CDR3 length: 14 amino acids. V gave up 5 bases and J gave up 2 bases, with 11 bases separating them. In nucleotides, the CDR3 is TGTGCCAGCAGCCCCTGGGGAACCACAGATACGCAGTATTTT. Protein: CASSPWGTTDTQYF.

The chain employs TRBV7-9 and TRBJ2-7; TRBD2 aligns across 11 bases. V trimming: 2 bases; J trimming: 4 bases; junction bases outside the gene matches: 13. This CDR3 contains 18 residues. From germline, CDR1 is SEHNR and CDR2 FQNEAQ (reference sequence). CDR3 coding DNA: TGTGCCAGCAGCTTAATGTCAGGACTAGCGGGCCGAACGTACGAGCAGTACTTC. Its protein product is CASSLMSGLAGRTYEQYF.

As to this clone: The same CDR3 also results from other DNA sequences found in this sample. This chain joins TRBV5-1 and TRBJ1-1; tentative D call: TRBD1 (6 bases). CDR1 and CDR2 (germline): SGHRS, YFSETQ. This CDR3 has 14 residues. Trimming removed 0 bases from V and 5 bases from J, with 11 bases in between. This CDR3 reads CASSLGGQGTEAFF. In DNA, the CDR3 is TGCGCCAGCAGCTTGGGCGGCCAGGGGACTGAAGCTTTCTTT.

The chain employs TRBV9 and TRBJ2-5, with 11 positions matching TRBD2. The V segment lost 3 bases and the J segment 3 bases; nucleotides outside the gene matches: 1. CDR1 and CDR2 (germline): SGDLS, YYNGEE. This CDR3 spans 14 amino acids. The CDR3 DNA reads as TGTGCCAGCAGCGGGGGACTAGCGGAAGAGACCCAGTACTTC. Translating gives CASSGGLAEETQYF.

The CDR3 sequence is CASSITLPGGYTF. The CDR3 DNA sequence: TGTGCCAGTAGTATTACTCTGCCTGGGGGCTACACCTTC. This rearrangement joins TRBV19 to TRBJ1-2; no firm D call. V was shortened by 3 bases and J by 8 bases, with 13 bases between the two germline ends. This CDR3 region has 13 residues. Germline V gene data show CDR1 as LNHDA and CDR2 as SQIVND (reference sequence).

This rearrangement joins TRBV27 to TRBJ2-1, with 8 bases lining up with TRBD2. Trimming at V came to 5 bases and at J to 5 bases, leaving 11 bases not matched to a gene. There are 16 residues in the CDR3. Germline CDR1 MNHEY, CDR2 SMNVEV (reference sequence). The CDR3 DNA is TGTGCCAGCAGTCGTCCCACGGGAGGGGGGGACAATGAGCAGTTCTTC. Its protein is CASSRPTGGGDNEQFF.

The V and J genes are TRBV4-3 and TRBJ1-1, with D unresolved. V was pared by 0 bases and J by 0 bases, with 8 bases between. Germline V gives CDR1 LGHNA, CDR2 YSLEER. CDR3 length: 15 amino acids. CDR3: CASSQEPPMNTEAFF. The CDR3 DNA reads TGCGCCAGCAGCCAAGAACCCCCGATGAACACTGAAGCTTTCTTT.

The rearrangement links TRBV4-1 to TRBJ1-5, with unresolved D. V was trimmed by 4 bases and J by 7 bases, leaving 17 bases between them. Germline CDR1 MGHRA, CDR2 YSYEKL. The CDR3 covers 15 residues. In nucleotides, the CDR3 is TGCGCCAGCAGCCGGTTAAATGGTGGGAGGCAGCCCCAGCATTTT. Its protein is CASSRLNGGRQPQHF.

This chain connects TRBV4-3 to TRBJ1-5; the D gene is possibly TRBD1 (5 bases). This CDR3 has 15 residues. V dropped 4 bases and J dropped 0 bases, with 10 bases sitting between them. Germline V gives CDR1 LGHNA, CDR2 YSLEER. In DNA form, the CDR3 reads TGCGCCAGCAGCCCCGACAGATATAGCAATCAGCCCCAGCATTTT. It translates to CASSPDRYSNQPQHF.

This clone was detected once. CDR3 bases: TGTGCCAGCAGCCAAGAAGCGGCCGGGGCGGGGACTGAAGCTTTCTTT. It specifies CASSQEAAGAGTEAFF. V and J are TRBV4-2 and TRBJ1-1; a possible D gene is TRBD1 (5 bases). The CDR3 totals 16 residues. V lost 0 bases and J lost 5, with 16 bases in between. CDR1 is LGHNA and CDR2 is YNFKEQ in the germline V gene.

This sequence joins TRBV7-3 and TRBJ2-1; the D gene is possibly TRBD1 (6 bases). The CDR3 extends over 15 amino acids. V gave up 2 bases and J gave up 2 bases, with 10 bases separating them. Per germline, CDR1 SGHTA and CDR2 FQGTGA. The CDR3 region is CASSLFEGAYNEQFF. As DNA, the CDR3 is TGTGCCAGCAGCTTATTTGAGGGGGCCTACAATGAGCAGTTCTTC.

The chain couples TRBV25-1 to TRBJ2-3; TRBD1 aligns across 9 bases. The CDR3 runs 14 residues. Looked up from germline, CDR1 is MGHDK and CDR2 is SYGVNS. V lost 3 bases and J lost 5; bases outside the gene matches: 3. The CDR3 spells CASSEGTGKDTQYF. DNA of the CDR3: TGTGCCAGCAGTGAGGGGACAGGGAAAGATACGCAGTATTTT.

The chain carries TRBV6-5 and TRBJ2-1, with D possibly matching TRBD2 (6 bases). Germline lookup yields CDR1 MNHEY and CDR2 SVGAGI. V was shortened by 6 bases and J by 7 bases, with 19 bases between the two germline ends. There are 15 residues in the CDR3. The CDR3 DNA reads TGTGCCAGCAGAAGGCTGGGGGGAGAGCGTAATGAGCAGTTCTTC. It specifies CASRRLGGERNEQFF.

CDR3 sequence (DNA): TGTGCCAGCAGCTACCCAAGGGTCTACGAGCAGTACTTC. It yields the protein CASSYPRVYEQYF. The gene calls are TRBV11-2 and TRBJ2-7, with D unclear. Per the germline V gene, CDR1 is SGHAT and CDR2 is FQNNGV. CDR3 size: 13 residues. Trimming cost V 4 bases and J 3 bases, with 10 bases left between them.

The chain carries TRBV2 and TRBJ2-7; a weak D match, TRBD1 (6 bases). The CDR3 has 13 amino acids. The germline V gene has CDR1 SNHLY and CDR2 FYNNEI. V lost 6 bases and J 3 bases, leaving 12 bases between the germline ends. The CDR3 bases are TGTGCCAGCAGCTTAAAACAGGGCTACGAGCAGTACTTC. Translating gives CASSLKQGYEQYF.

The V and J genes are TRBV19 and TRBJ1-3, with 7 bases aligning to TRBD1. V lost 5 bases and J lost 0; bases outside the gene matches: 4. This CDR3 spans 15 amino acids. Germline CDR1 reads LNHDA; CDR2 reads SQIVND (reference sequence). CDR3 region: CASSGTDLSGNTIYF. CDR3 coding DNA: TGTGCCAGTAGTGGGACAGATCTCTCTGGAAACACCATATATTTT.

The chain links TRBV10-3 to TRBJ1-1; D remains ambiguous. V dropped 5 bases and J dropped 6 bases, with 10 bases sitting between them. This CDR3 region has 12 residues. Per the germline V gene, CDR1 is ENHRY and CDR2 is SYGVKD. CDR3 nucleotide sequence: TGTGCCATCAGTCTCTCGAGAGCTGAAGCTTTCTTT. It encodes CAISLSRAEAFF.

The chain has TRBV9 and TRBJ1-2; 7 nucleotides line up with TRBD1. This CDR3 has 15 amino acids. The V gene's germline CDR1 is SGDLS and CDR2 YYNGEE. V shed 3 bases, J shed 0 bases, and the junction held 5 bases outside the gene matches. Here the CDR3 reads CASSGRQGSNYGYTF. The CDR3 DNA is TGTGCCAGCAGCGGACGACAGGGCTCTAACTATGGCTACACCTTC.